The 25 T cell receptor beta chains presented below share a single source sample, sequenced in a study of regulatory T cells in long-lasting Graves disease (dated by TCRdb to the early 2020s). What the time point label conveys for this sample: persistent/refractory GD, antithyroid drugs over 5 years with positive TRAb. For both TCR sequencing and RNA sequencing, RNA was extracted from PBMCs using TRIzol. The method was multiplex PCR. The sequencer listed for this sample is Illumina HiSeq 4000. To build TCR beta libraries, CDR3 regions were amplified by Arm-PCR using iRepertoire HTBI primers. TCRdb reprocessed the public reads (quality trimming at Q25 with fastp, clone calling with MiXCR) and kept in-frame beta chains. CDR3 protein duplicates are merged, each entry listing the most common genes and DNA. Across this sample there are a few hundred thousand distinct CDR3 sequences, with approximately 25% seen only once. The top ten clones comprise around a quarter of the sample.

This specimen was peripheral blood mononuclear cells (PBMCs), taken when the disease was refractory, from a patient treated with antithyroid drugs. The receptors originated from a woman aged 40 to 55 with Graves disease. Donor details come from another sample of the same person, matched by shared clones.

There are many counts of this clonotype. The CDR3 DNA is TGCGCCAGCAGTGATTACGGGACAGGGTTCCAAGAGACCCAGTACTTC. It encodes CASSDYGTGFQETQYF. This chain connects TRBV10-2 to TRBJ2-5, with 9 bases fitting TRBD1. The CDR3 consists of 16 residues. Germline CDR1 and CDR2: WSHSY and SAAADI. Unmatched junction bases numbered 6, after V lost 3 bases and J lost 1 base.

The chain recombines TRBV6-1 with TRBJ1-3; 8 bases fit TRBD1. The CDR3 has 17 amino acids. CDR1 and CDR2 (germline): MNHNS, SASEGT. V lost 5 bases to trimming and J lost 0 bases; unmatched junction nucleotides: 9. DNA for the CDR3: TGTGCCAGCAGTCAAAGGGGAACAGGGGGCTCTGGAAACACCATATATTTT. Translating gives CASSQRGTGGSGNTIYF.

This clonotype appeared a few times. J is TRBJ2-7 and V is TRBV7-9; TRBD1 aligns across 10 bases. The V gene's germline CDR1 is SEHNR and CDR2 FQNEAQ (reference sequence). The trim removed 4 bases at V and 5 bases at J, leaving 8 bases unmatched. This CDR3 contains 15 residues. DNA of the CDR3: TGTGCCAGCAGCTCTACCGGGACAGGGGTTGACGAGCAGTACTTC. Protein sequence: CASSSTGTGVDEQYF.

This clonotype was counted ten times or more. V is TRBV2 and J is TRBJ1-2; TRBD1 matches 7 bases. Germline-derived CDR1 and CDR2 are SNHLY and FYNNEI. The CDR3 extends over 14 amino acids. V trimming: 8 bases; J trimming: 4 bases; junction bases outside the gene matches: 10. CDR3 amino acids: CASVRTGLPYGYTF. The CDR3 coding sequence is TGTGCCAGCGTCCGGACAGGTCTACCCTATGGCTACACCTTC. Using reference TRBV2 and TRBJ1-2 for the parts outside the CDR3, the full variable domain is EPEVTQTPSHQVTQMGQEVILRCVPISNHLYFYWYRQILGQKVEFLVSFYNNEISEKSEIFDDQFSVERPDGSNFTLKIRSTKLEDSAMYFCASVRTGLPYGYTFGSGTRLTVV.

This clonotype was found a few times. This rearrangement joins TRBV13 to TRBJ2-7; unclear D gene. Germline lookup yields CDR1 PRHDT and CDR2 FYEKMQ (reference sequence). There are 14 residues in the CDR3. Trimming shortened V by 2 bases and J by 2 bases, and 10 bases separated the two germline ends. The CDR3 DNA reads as TGTGCCAGCAGCTTACTGCCTTCCACCTACGAGCAGTACTTC. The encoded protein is CASSLLPSTYEQYF.

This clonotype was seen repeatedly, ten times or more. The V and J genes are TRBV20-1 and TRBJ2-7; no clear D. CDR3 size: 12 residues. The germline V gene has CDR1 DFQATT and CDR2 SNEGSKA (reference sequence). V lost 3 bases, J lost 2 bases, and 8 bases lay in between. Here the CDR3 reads CSARYGPYEQYF. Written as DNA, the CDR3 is TGCAGTGCTAGGTACGGACCCTACGAGCAGTACTTC.

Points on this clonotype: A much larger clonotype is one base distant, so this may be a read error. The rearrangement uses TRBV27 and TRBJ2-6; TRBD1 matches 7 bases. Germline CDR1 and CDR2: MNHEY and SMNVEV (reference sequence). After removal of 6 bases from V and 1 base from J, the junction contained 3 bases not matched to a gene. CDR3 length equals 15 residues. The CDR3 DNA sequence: TGTGCCAGCAGGACAGGGTTATCTGGGGCCAACGTCCTGACTTTC. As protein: CASRTGLSGANVLTF.

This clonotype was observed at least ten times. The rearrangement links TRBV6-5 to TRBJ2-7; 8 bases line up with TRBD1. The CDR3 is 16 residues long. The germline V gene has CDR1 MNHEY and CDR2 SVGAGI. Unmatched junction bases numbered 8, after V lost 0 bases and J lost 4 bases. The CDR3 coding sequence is TGTGCCAGCAGTTACTCGTCTACAGGGGGACAATACGAGCAGTACTTC. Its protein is CASSYSSTGGQYEQYF.

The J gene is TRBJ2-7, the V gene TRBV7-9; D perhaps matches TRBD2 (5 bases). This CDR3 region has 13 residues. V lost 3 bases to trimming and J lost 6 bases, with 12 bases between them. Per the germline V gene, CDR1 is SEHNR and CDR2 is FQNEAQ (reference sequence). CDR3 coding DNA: TGTGCCAGCAGCTTGGCGGGTTCGGGCGAGCAGTACTTC. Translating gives CASSLAGSGEQYF.

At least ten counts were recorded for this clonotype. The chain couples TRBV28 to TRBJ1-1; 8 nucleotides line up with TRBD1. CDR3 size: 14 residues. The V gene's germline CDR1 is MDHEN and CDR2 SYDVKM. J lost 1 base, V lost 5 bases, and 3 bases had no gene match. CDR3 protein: CASSPGQGNTEAFF. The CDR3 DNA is TGTGCCAGCAGTCCTGGACAGGGGAACACTGAAGCTTTCTTT.

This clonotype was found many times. The CDR3, as DNA: TGTGCCAGCAGCATGGGGGGCTTAAGGGAGCTGTTTTTT. This sequence encodes CASSMGGLRELFF. V usage is TRBV2 and J usage is TRBJ2-2; D possibly matches TRBD1 or TRBD2 (6 bases each). The V gene's germline CDR1 is SNHLY and CDR2 FYNNEI. The germline V and J ends were trimmed by 6 bases and 9 bases, with 14 bases remaining between them. The CDR3 contains 13 residues.

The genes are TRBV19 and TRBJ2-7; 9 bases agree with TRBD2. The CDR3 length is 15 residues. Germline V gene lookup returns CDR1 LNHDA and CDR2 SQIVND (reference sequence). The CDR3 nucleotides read TGTGCTTCAGCGGCTAGCGGGATTTCAGCCTACGAGCAGTACTTC. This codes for CASAASGISAYEQYF.

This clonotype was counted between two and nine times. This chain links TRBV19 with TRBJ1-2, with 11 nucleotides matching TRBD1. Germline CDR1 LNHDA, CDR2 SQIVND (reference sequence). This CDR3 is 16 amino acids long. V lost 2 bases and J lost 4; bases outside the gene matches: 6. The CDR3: CASSIFGQGAGYGYTF. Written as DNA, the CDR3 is TGTGCCAGTAGTATATTTGGACAGGGGGCCGGCTATGGCTACACCTTC.

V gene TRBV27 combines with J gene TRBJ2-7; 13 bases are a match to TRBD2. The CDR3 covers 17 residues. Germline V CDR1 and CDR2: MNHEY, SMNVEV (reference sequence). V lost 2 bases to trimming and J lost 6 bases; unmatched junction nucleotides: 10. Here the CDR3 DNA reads TGTGCCAGCAGTTTAGGGGTCGGACTAGCGGGAGTTCGCGAGCAGTACTTC. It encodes CASSLGVGLAGVREQYF.

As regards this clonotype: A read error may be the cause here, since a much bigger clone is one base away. The CDR3 sequence is CASSSPGGGQEAQYF. CDR3 sequence (DNA): TGTGCCAGCAGCTCCCCCGGCGGGGGGCAGGAGGCCCAGTACTTC. The J gene is TRBJ2-5, the V gene TRBV7-9, with 8 positions matching TRBD2. Germline V lookup: CDR1 SEHNR, CDR2 FQNEAQ (reference sequence). Losses at the gene ends were 4 bases for V and 9 bases for J; bases not matched to a gene: 13. The CDR3 consists of 15 residues. Filled out from reference TRBV7-9 and TRBJ2-5, the complete variable domain reads DTGVSQNPRHKITKRGQNVTFRCDPISEHNRLYWYRQTLGQGPEFLTYFQNEAQLEKSRLLSDRFSAERPKGSFSTLEIQRTEQGDSAMYLCASSSPGGGQEAQYFGPGTRLLVL.

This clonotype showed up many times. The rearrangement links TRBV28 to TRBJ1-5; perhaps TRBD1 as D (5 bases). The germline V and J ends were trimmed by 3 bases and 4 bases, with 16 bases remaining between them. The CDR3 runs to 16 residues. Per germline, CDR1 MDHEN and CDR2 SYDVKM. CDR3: CASSFRLTVENQPQHF. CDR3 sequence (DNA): TGTGCCAGCAGTTTTCGGTTGACAGTTGAAAATCAGCCCCAGCATTTT.

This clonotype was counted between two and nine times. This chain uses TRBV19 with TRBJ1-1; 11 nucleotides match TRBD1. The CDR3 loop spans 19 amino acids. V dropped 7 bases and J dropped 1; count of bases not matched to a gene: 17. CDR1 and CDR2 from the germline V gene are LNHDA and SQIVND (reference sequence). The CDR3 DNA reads TGTGCCAGTAAGCCCTTAGTAGGGACAGGGGGTGCGAGGAACACTGAAGCTTTCTTT. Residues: CASKPLVGTGGARNTEAFF.

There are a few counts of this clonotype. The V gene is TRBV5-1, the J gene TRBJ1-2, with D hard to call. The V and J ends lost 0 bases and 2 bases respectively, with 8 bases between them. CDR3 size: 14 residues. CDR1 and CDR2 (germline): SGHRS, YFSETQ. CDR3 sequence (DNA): TGCGCCAGCAGCTTGGCGACACCGAACTATGGCTACACCTTC. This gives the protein CASSLATPNYGYTF.

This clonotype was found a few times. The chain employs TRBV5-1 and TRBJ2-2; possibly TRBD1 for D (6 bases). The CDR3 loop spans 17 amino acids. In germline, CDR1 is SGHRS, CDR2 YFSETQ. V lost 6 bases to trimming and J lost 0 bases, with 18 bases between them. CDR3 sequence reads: CASKQGEALTNTGELFF. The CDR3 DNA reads TGCGCCAGCAAACAGGGAGAAGCCCTAACGAACACCGGGGAGCTGTTTTTT.

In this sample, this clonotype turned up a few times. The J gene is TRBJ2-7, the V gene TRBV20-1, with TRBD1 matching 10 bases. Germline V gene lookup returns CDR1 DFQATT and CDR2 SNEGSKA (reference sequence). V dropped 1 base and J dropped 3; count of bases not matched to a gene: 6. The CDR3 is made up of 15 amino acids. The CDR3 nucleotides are TGCAGTGCTAGAGTTGCCGGGACAGGGGTCTACGAGCAGTACTTC. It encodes CSARVAGTGVYEQYF.

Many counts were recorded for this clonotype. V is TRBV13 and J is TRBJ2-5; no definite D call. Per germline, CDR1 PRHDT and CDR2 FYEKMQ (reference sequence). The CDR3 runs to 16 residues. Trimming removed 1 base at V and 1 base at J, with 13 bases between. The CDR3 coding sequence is TGTGCCAGCAGCTTAGCCCGGTGGAAGACCCAAGAGACCCAGTACTTC. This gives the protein CASSLARWKTQETQYF. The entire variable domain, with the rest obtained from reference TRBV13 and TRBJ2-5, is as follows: AAGVIQSPRHLIKEKRETATLKCYPIPRHDTVYWYQQGPGQDPQFLISFYEKMQSDKGSIPDRFSAQQFSDYHSELNMSSLELGDSALYFCASSLARWKTQETQYFGPGTRLLVL.

DNA of the CDR3: TGTGCCAGCAGTTCCGACAGGGAGGGTCAGGCCCAGTACTTC. As protein: CASSSDREGQAQYF. V and J are TRBV6-9 and TRBJ2-5; D is perhaps TRBD1 or TRBD2 (7 bases each). The germline V gene has CDR1 MNHGY and CDR2 SVAAGI. This CDR3 contains 14 residues. V lost 4 bases, J lost 9 bases, and 18 bases lay in between.

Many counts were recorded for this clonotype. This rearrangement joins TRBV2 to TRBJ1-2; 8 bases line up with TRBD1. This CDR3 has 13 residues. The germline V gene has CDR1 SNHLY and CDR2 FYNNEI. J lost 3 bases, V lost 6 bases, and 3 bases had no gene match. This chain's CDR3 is CASRSTGDYGYTF. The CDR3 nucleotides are TGTGCCAGCAGGTCGACAGGGGACTATGGCTACACCTTC.

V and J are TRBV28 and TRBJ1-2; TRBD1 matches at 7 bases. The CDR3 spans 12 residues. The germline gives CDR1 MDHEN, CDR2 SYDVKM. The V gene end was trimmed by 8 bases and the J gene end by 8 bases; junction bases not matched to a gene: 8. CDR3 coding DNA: TGTGCCAGCGGTCGGACAGGAGTGGGCTACACCTTC. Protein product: CASGRTGVGYTF.

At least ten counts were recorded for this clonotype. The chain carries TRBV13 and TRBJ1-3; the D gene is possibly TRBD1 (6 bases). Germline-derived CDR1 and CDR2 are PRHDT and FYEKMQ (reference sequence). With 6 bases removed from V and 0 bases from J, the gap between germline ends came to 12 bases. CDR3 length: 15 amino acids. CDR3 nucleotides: TGTGCCAGCAGTTTCGGCAGGGGCTCTGGAAACACCATATATTTT. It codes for CASSFGRGSGNTIYF. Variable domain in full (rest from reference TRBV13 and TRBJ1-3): AAGVIQSPRHLIKEKRETATLKCYPIPRHDTVYWYQQGPGQDPQFLISFYEKMQSDKGSIPDRFSAQQFSDYHSELNMSSLELGDSALYFCASSFGRGSGNTIYFGEGSWLTVV.